Listed below are T cell receptor beta chains from one sample, sequenced in a study of cytomegalovirus exposure and HLA in healthy donors. Sequenced by immunoSEQ multiplex PCR; TCRdb stores in-frame clones only, minus some. The sample lists some 170,000 clones, 75% to 80% occurring once. The sample comprised PBMCs. These receptor sequences come from a man between 40 and 49 years old in good health and CMV-seropositive. CDR3s include the opening cysteine and the closing phenylalanine or tryptophan. A D gene is named only where the DNA matches it firmly. Some rows mark clone size as missing; the rest say once, few, many or name a class of expanded clone.

- | TRBJ2-5 | TRBV30 | - | CAWGSDQGTQYF | TGTGCCTGGGGAAGTGACCAGGGAACCCAGTACTTC
- | TRBJ2-7 | TRBV28 | few | CASIPSGLRAYEQYF | TGTGCCAGCATCCCGAGTGGGCTGAGAGCCTACGAGCAGTACTTC
- | TRBJ2-2 | TRBV19 | - | CASRQQQTNTGELFF | TGTGCCAGTAGGCAACAACAGACGAACACCGGGGAGCTGTTTTTT
TRBD1 | TRBJ2-3 | TRBV10-1 | - | CASRGTGLTDTQYF | TGCGCCAGCAGAGGGACAGGGCTCACAGATACGCAGTATTTT
- | TRBJ1-4 | TRBV6-1 | few | CASKEGEVKELFF | TGTGCCAGCAAGGAGGGCGAGGTTAAGGAACTGTTTTTT
TRBD1 | TRBJ2-3 | TRBV11-2 | - | CASSWYRDSLFPDTQYF | TGTGCCAGCAGCTGGTACCGGGACAGCCTCTTCCCAGATACGCAGTATTTT
- | TRBJ2-7 | TRBV7-2 | - | CASSPLTDYEQYF | TGTGCCAGCAGCCCCCTGACAGACTACGAGCAGTACTTC
TRBD2 | TRBJ2-7 | TRBV5-4 | - | CASSSRAGSYEQYF | TGTGCCAGCAGTTCCCGAGCGGGATCCTACGAGCAGTACTTC
TRBD2 | TRBJ2-7 | TRBV5-4 | - | CASSAWVSGSSNEQYF | TGTGCCAGCAGCGCATGGGTCAGCGGGAGTTCGAACGAGCAGTACTTC
TRBD1 | TRBJ2-5 | TRBV18 | once | CASSPTGTASAQYF | TGTGCCAGCTCTCCTACCGGGACAGCGAGCGCCCAGTACTTC
- | TRBJ2-2 | TRBV5-1 | - | CASSLVLRRGPNTGELFF | TGCGCCAGCAGCTTGGTACTCCGGAGGGGCCCGAACACCGGGGAGCTGTTTTTT
- | TRBJ2-1 | TRBV4-2 | few | CASSQEGTGSSYNEQFF | TGTGCCAGCAGCCAAGAGGGTACGGGAAGCTCCTACAATGAGCAGTTCTTC
- | TRBJ2-5 | TRBV29-1 | - | CSVTPGHIQETQYF | TGCAGCGTGACCCCGGGACATATCCAAGAGACCCAGTACTTC
TRBD1 | TRBJ2-7 | TRBV5-8 | - | CASSLGGQGHYEQYF | TGTGCCAGCAGCTTGGGGGGACAGGGCCACTACGAGCAGTACTTC
- | TRBJ2-5 | TRBV29-1 | - | CSVLSSKETQYF | TGCAGCGTTTTAAGCTCAAAAGAGACCCAGTACTTC
- | TRBJ2-5 | TRBV6-5 | - | CASSYRGRQQETQYF | TGTGCCAGCAGTTACCGTGGGCGACAGCAAGAGACCCAGTACTTC
TRBD2 | TRBJ2-2 | TRBV7-3 | - | CASSRVAGGPNGELFF | TGTGCCAGCAGCAGAGTAGCGGGAGGGCCTAACGGGGAGCTGTTTTTT
- | TRBJ2-1 | TRBV21-1 | few | CASRYRVSRNEQFF | TGTGCCAGCAGATACAGGGTTTCCAGGAATGAGCAGTTCTTC
- | TRBJ2-1 | TRBV11-2 | once | CASSIGTGTGNEQFF | TGTGCCAGCAGCATCGGGACTGGCACTGGCAATGAGCAGTTCTTC
- | TRBJ1-1 | TRBV28 | - | CASRPTGSYRGAEAFF | TGTGCCAGCAGACCGACAGGCTCCTATCGAGGGGCTGAAGCTTTCTTT
TRBD1 | TRBJ1-1 | TRBV6-1 | - | CASRWTGNTEAFF | TGTGCCAGCAGATGGACAGGGAACACTGAAGCTTTCTTT
- | TRBJ1-4 | TRBV30 | - | CAWSRGYNEKLFF | TGTGCCTGGAGTAGAGGGTATAATGAAAAACTGTTTTTT
- | TRBJ2-7 | TRBV14 | - | CASSPRTGPYEQYF | TGTGCCAGCAGCCCACGAACAGGGCCCTACGAGCAGTACTTC
TRBD2 | TRBJ2-1 | TRBV19 | - | CASSSILAGTSYNEQFF | TGTGCCAGTAGTAGCATCTTAGCGGGGACTTCATACAATGAGCAGTTCTTC
- | TRBJ1-5 | TRBV7-9 | - | CSSSLGGGEAPPQHF | TGTTCCAGCAGCTTGGGGGGGGGCGAGGCCCCGCCCCAGCATTTT
- | TRBJ2-7 | TRBV4-1 | - | CASSPEGHSSYEQYF | TGCGCCAGCAGCCCCGAGGGACATTCCTCCTACGAGCAGTACTTC
TRBD1 | TRBJ1-4 | TRBV7-9 | once | CASSTRQGLNEKLFF | TGTGCCAGCAGCACACGACAGGGGTTAAATGAAAAACTGTTTTTT
TRBD2 | TRBJ2-7 | TRBV11-1 | - | CASSLSSGGIREQYF | TGTGCCAGCAGCTTATCATCGGGAGGGATACGCGAGCAGTACTTC
TRBD1 | TRBJ1-2 | TRBV28 | - | CASSGQGFGYTF | TGTGCCAGCAGTGGACAGGGCTTTGGCTACACCTTC
- | TRBJ1-6 | TRBV5-6 | - | CASSWEGGDSPLHF | TGTGCCAGCAGCTGGGAGGGGGGGGATTCACCCCTCCACTTT
- | TRBJ1-2 | TRBV18 | once | CASSPRGQTYGYTF | TGTGCCAGCTCACCACGCGGGCAGACCTATGGCTACACCTTC
- | TRBJ1-1 | TRBV6-6 | - | CASSLPTVGNTEAFF | TGTGCCAGCAGCCTACCCACGGTTGGGAACACTGAAGCTTTCTTT
TRBD1 | TRBJ2-7 | TRBV29-1 | - | CSAGTGAWEQYF | TGCAGCGCCGGGACAGGTGCCTGGGAGCAGTACTTC
TRBD1 | TRBJ2-7 | TRBV19 | - | CASSITGQGRWEQYF | TGTGCCAGTAGTATAACAGGACAGGGTCGGTGGGAGCAGTACTTC
TRBD1 | TRBJ1-1 | TRBV6-1 | - | CASRGTGVPTEAFF | TGTGCCAGCAGGGGGACAGGGGTTCCCACTGAAGCTTTCTTT
- | TRBJ2-1 | TRBV7-8 | - | CASSRDNEQFF | TGTGCCAGCAGCCGGGACAATGAGCAGTTCTTC
- | TRBJ1-5 | TRBV6-4 | - | CASSVGEDQPQHF | TGTGCCAGCAGTGTAGGGGAGGATCAGCCCCAGCATTTT
- | TRBJ2-5 | TRBV7-9 | - | CASSQSEAETQYF | TGTGCCAGCAGCCAGTCAGAGGCGGAGACCCAGTACTTC
- | TRBJ2-4 | TRBV29-1 | - | CSVGAGAKNSQYF | TGCAGCGTTGGGGCGGGGGCCAAAAACAGTCAGTACTTC
- | TRBJ2-7 | TRBV19 | few | CASSTLGQDYEQYF | TGTGCCAGTAGTACCCTGGGACAAGACTACGAGCAGTACTTC